This T cell receptor (beta chain) was profiled in a study of vaccination effects on CD4 cells after COVID-19. Study as a whole: Samples that were drawn after vaccination came a median of 72 days after the second dose.

CDR3 length: 14 amino acids. The germline V and J ends were trimmed by 1 base and 7 bases, with 14 bases remaining between them. Germline V gene sequence: CDR1 SGHRS, CDR2 YFSETQ. Sequencing was preceded by expansion of antigen-specific CD4+ T cells with viral peptide pools in the ViraFEST assay. At the end of roughly 9 days of culture, CD4+ T cells were isolated. Either the mRNA-1273 or the BNT162b2 vaccine was given to participants as two doses. Wells of more than 1.5 million PBMC each were grown with around 10 IU/ml IL-2 and roughly 10 ug/ml peptides. Study-level findings and limits: Common cold coronavirus cross-reactivity was shown by only 1 of 255 vaccine-induced clones in healthy vaccinees.

A remark on this clone: Its antigen is undetermined.

Produced via immunoSEQ multiplex PCR; TCRdb's table is partial and in-frame only. In the table there are 65,000 to 95,000 clones, under 85% of which are singletons. The clonotype was recovered from a human donor who received a COVID-19 vaccine. V gene TRBV5-1 combines with J gene TRBJ2-5; D is possibly TRBD1 (5 bases). The source was CD4+ T cells from PBMCs cultured with HCoV-OC43 spike peptides, collected after COVID-19 vaccination. Subset here: HCoV-OC43 spike overlapping peptide pool stimulation. Here the CDR3 DNA reads TGCGCCAGCAGCTTGATGCCAGCTCAGGGGACCCAGTACTTC. Protein: CASSLMPAQGTQYF. The variable domain in full, with the rest retrieved from reference TRBV5-1 and TRBJ2-5, is KAGVTQTPRYLIKTRGQQVTLSCSPISGHRSVSWYQQTPGQGLQFLFEYFSETQRNKGNFPGRFSGRQFSNSRSEMNVSTLELGDSALYLCASSLMPAQGTQYFGPGTRLLVL.